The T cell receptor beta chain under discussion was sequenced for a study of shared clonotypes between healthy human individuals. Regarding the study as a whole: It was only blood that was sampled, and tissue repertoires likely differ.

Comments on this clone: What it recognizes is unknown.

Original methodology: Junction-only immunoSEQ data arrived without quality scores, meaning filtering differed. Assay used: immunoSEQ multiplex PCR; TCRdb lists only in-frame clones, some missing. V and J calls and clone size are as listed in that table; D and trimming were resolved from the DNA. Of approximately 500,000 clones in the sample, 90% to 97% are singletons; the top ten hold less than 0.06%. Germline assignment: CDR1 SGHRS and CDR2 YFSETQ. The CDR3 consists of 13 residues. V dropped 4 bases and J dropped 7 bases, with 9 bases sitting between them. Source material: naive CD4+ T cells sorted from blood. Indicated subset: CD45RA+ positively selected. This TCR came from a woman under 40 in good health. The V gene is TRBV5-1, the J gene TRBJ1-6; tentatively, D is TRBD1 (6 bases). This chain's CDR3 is CASSAGQNSPLHF. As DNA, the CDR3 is TGCGCCAGCAGCGCGGGACAAAATTCACCCCTCCACTTT.